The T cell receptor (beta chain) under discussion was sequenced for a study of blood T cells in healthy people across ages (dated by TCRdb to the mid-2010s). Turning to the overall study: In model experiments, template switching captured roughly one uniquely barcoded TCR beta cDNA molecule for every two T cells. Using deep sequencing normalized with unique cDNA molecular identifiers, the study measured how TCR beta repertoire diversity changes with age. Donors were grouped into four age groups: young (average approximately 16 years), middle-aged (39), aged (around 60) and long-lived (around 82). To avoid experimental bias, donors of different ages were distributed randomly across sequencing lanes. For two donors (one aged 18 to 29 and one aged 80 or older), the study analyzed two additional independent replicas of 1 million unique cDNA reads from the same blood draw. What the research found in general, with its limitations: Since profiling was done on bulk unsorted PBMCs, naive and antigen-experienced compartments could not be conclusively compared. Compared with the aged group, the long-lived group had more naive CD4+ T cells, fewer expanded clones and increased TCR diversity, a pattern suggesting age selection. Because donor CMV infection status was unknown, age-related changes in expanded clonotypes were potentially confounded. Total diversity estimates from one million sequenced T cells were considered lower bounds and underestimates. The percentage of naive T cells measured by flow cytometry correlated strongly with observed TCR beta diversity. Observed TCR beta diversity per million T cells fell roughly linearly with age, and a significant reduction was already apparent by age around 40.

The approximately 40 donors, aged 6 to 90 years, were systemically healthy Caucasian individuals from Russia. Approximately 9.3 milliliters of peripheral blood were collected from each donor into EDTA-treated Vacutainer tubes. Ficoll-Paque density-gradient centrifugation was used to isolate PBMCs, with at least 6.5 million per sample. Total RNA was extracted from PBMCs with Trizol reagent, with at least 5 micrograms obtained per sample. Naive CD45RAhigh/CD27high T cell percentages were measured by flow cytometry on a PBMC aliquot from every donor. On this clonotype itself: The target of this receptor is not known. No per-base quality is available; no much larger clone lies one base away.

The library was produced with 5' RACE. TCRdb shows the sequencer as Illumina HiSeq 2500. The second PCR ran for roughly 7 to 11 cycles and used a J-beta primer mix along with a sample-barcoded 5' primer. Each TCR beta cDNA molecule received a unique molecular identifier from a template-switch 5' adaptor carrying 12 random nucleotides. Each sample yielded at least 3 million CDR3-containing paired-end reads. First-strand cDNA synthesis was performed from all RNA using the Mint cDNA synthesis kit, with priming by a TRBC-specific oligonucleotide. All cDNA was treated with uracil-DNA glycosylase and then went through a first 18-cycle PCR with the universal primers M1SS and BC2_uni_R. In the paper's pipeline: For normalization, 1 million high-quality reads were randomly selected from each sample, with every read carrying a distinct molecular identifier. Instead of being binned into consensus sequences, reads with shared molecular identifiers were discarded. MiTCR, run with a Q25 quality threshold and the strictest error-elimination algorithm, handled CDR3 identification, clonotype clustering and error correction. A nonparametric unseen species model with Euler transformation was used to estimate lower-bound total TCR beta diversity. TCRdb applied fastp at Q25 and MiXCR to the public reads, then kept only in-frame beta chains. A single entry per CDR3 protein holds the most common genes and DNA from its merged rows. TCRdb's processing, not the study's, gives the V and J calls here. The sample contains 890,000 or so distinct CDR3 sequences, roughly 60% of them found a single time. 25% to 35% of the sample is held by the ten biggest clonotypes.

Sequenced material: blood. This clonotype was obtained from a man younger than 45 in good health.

The DNA is TGTGCCAGCAGTTACCGGCAGGCCTACGAGCAGTACTTC. Its protein is CASSYRQAYEQYF. This chain is built from TRBV6-5 and TRBJ2-7, with no confidently assigned D gene. The germline V gene provides CDR1 MNHEY and CDR2 SVGAGI. The CDR3 runs 13 residues from the cysteine to the phenylalanine. Only the CDR3 portion is preserved as DNA: 39 bases, with reading frame beginning at the first base. Relative to germline, V is 2 bases shorter and J is 2 bases shorter, with 7 bases between their ends.